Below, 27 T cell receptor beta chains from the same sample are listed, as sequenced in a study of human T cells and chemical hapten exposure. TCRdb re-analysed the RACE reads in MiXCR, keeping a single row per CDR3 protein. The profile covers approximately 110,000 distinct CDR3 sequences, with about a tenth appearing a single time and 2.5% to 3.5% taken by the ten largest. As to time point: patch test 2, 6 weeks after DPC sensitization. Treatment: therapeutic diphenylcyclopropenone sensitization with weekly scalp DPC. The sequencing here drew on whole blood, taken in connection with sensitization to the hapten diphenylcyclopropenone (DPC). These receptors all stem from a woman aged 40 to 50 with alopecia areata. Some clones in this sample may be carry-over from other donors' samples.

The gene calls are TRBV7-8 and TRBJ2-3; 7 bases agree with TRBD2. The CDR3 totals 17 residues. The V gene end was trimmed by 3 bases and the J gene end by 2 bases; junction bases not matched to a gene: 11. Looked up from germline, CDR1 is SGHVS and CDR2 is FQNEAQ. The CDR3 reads CASSFPPAGRVTDTQYF. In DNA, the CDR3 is TGTGCCAGCAGCTTCCCTCCGGCAGGGAGGGTCACAGATACGCAGTATTTT.

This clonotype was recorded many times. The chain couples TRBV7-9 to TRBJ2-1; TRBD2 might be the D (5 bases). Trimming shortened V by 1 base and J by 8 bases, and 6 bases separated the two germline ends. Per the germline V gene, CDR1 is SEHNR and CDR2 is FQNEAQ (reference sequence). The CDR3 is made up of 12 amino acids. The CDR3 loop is CASSLVGDEQFF. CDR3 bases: TGTGCCAGCAGCTTAGTCGGGGATGAGCAGTTCTTC.

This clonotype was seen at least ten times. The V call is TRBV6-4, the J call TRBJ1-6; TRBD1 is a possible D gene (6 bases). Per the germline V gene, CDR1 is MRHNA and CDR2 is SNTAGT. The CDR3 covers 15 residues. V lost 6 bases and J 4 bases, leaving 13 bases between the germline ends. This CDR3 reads CASRSGTPYNSPLHF. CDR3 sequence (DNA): TGTGCCAGCAGGTCCGGGACACCTTATAATTCACCCCTCCACTTT.

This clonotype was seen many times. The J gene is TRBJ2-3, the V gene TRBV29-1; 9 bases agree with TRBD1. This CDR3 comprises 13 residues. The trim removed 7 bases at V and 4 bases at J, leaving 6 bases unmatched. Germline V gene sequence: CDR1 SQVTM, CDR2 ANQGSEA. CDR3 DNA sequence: TGCAGCGCATACAGGGGGCGAGCAGATACGCAGTATTTT. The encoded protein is CSAYRGRADTQYF.

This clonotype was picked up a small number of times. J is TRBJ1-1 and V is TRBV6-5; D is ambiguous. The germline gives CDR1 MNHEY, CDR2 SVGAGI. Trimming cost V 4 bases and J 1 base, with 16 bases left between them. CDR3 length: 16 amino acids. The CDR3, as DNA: TGTGCCAGCAGTTCACTTCCGGTGCCAGCGAACACTGAAGCTTTCTTT. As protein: CASSSLPVPANTEAFF.

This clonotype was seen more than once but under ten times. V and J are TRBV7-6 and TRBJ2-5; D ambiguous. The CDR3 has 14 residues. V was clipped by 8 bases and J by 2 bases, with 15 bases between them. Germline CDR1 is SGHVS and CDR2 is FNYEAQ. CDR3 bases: TGTGCCAGCTCCGGATATGGGCGGCAAGAGACCCAGTACTTC. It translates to CASSGYGRQETQYF.

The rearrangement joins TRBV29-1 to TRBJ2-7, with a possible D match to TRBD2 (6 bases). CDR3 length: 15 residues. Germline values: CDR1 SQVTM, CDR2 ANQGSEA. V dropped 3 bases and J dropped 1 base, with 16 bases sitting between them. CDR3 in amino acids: CSVELTRTSSYEQYF. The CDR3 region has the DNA TGCAGCGTTGAGCTGACTAGGACATCTTCCTACGAGCAGTACTTC.

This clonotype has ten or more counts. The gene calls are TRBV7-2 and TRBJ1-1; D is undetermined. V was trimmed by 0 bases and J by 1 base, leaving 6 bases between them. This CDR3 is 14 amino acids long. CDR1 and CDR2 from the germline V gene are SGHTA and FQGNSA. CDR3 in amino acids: CASSLAWRNTEAFF. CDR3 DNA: TGTGCCAGCAGCTTAGCGTGGAGGAACACTGAAGCTTTCTTT.

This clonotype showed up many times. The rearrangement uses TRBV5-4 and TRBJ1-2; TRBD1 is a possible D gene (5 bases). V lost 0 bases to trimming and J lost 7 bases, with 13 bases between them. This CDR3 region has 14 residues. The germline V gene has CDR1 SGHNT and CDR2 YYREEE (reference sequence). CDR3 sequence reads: CASSLEGTRGGYTF. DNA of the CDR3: TGTGCCAGCAGCTTGGAGGGAACGAGGGGTGGCTACACCTTC. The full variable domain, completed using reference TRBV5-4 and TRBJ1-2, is ETGVTQSPTHLIKTRGQQVTLRCSSQSGHNTVSWYQQALGQGPQFIFQYYREEENGRGNFPPRFSGLQFPNYSSELNVNALELDDSALYLCASSLEGTRGGYTFGSGTRLTVV.

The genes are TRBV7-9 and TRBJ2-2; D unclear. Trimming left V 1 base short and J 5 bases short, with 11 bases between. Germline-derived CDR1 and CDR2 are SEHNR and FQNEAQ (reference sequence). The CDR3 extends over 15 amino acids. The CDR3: CASSLEQTLTGELFF. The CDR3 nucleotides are TGTGCCAGCAGCTTAGAACAGACACTAACCGGGGAGCTGTTTTTT.

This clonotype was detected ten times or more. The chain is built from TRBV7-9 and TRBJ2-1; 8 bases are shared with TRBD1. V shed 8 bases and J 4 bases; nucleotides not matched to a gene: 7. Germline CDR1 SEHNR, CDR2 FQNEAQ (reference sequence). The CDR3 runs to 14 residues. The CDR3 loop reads CASRSTGVYNEQFF. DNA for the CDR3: TGTGCCAGCCGCTCGACAGGGGTATACAATGAGCAGTTCTTC.

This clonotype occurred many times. The CDR3 loop is CASSSTGNRNQPQHF. The CDR3, as DNA: TGTGCCAGCAGCTCAACAGGGAATCGTAATCAGCCCCAGCATTTT. The chain has TRBV7-2 and TRBJ1-5, with D possibly being TRBD1 (6 bases). The germline V gene has CDR1 SGHTA and CDR2 FQGNSA. The ends were cut back, 4 bases at V and 4 bases at J, with 14 bases in the middle. The CDR3 consists of 15 residues.

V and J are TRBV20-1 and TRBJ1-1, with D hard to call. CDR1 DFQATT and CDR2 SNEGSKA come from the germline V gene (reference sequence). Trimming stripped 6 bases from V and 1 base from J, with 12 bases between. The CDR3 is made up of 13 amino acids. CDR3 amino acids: CSAPDTSNTEAFF. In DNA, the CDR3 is TGCAGTGCCCCAGACACTTCGAACACTGAAGCTTTCTTT.

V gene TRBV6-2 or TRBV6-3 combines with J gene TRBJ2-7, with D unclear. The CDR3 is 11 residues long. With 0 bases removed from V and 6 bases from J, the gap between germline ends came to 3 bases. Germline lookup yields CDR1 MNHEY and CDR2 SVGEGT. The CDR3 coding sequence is TGTGCCAGCAGTTACTCTCTCGAGCAGTACTTC. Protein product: CASSYSLEQYF.

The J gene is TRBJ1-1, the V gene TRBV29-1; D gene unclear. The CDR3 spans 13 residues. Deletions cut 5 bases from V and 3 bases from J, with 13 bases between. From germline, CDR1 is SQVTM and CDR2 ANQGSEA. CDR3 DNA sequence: TGCAGCGTTTCGGCCGCCCGGGACACTGAAGCTTTCTTT. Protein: CSVSAARDTEAFF.

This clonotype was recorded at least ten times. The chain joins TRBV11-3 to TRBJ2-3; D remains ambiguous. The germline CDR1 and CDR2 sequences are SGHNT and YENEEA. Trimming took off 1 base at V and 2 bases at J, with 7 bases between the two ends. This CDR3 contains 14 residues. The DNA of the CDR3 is TGTGCCAGCAGCTTAGGTATCACCACAGATACGCAGTATTTT. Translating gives CASSLGITTDTQYF.

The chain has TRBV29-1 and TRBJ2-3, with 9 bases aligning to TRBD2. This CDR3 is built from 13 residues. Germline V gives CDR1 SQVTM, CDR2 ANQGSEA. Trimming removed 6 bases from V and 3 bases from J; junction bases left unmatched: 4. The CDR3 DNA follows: TGCAGCGTCACGACTAGCGGAACAGATACGCAGTATTTT. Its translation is CSVTTSGTDTQYF.

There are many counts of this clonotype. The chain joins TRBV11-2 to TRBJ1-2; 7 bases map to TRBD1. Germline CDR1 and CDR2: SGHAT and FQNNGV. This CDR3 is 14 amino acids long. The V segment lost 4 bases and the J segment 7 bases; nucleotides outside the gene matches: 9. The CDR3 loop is CASSSTAGGSGYTF. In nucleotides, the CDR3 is TGTGCCAGCAGCTCTACCGCAGGGGGTAGTGGCTACACCTTC.

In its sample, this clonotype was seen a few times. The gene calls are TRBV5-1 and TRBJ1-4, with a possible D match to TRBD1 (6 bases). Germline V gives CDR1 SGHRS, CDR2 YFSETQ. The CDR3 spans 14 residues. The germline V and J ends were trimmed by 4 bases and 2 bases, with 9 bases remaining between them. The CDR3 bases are TGCGCCAGCAGCACGGACAGTACTAATGAAAAACTGTTTTTT. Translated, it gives CASSTDSTNEKLFF.

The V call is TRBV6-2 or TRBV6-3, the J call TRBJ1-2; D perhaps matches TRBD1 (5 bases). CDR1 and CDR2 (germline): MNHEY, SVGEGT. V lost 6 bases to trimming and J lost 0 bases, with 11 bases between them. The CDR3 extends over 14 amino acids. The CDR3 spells CASRDGGTNYGYTF. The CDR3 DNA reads TGTGCCAGCAGAGACGGGGGAACTAACTATGGCTACACCTTC.

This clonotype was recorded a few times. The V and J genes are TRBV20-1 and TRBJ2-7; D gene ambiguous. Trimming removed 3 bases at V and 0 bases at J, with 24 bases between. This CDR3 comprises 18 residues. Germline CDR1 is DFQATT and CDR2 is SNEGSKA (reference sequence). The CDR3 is CSARVTSTKFRFSYEQYF. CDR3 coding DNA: TGCAGTGCTAGGGTGACCTCGACAAAGTTTAGATTCTCCTACGAGCAGTACTTC.

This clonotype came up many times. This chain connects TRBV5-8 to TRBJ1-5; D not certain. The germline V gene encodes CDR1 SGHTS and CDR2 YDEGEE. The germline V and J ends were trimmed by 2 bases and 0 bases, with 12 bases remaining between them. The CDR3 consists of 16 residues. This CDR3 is CASSFRGGLSNQPQHF. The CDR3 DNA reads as TGTGCCAGCAGCTTCCGTGGAGGTCTTAGCAATCAGCCCCAGCATTTT.

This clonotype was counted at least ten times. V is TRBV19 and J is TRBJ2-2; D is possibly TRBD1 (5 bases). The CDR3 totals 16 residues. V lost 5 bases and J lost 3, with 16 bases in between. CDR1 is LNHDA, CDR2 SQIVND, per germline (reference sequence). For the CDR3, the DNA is TGTGCCAGTAGTCATCACGACAGTATCGACACCGGGGAGCTGTTTTTT. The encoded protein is CASSHHDSIDTGELFF.

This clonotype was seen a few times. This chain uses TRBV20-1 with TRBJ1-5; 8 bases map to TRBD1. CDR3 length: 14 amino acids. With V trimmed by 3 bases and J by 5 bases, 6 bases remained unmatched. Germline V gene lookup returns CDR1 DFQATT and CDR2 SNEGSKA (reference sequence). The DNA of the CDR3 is TGCAGTGCTAGGAGACAGGGGTCTCATCAGCCCCAGCATTTT. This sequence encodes CSARRQGSHQPQHF.

The DNA for the CDR3 is TGTGCCAGCAGCTCCCTGGCCCAAGAGACCCAGTACTTC. Amino acids: CASSSLAQETQYF. The chain links TRBV7-2 to TRBJ2-5, with D unresolved. CDR1 SGHTA and CDR2 FQGNSA come from the germline V gene. V lost 4 bases and J 1 base, leaving 7 bases between the germline ends. The CDR3 has 13 residues.

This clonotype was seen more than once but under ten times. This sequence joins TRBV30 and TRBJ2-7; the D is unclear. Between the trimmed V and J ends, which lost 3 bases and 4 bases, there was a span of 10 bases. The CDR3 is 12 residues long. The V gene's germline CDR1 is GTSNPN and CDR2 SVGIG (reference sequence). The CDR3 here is CAWSRERYEQYF. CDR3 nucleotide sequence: TGTGCCTGGAGCCGAGAGAGGTACGAGCAGTACTTC.

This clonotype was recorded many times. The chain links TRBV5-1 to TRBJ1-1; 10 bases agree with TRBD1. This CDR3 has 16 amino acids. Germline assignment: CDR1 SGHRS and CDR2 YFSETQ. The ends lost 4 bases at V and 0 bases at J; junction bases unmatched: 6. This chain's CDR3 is CASSRGTGDMNTEAFF. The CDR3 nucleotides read TGCGCCAGCAGCCGCGGGACAGGGGACATGAACACTGAAGCTTTCTTT.